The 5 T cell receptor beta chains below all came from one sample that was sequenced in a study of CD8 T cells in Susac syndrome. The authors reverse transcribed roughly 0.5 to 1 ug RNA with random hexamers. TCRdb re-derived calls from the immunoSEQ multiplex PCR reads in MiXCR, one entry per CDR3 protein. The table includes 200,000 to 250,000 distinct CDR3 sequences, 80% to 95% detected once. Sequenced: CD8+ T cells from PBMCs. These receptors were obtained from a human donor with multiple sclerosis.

CDR3 DNA: TGTGCCAGCAGCTCCATAGTAGGGGGAACCTATGGCTACACCTTC. It is translated as CASSSIVGGTYGYTF. V and J are TRBV7-9 and TRBJ1-2; D possibly corresponds to TRBD1 (6 bases). The CDR3 is 15 residues long. Germline loops: CDR1 SEHNR, CDR2 FQNEAQ (reference sequence). Trimming removed 4 bases from V and 4 bases from J, with 16 bases in between.

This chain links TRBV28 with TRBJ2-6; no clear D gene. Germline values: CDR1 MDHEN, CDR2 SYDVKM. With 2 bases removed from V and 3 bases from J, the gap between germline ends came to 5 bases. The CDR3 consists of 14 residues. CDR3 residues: CASSLQDGANVLTF. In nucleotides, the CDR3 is TGTGCCAGCAGTTTACAAGATGGGGCCAACGTCCTGACTTTC.

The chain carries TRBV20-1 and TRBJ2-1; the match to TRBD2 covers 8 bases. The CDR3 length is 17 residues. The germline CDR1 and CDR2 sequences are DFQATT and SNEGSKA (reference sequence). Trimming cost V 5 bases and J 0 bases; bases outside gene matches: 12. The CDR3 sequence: CSAWTSYNPSSYNEQFF. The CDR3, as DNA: TGCAGTGCTTGGACTAGCTACAACCCCAGCTCCTACAATGAGCAGTTCTTC.

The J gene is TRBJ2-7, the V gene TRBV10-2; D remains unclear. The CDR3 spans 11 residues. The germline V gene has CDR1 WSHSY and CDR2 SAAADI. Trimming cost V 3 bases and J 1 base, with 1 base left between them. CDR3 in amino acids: CASSESYEQYF. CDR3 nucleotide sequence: TGCGCCAGCAGTGAATCCTACGAGCAGTACTTC.

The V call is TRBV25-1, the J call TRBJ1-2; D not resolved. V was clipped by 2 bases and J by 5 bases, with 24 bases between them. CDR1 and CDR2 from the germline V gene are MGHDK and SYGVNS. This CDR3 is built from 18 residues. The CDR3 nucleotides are TGTGCCAGCAGTGAAGCGGAAGAGAGGTATGGTCTCGCATATGGCTACACCTTC. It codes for CASSEAEERYGLAYGYTF.